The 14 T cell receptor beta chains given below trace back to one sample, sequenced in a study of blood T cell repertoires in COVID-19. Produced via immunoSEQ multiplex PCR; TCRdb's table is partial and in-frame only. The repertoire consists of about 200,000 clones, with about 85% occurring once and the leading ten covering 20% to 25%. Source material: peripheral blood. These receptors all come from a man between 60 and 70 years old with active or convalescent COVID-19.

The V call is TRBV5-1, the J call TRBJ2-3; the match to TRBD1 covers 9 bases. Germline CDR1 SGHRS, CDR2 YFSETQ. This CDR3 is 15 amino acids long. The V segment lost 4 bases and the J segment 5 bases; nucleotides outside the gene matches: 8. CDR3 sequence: CASSPGQGPRDTQYF. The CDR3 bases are TGCGCCAGCAGCCCGGGACAGGGTCCCAGAGATACGCAGTATTTT.

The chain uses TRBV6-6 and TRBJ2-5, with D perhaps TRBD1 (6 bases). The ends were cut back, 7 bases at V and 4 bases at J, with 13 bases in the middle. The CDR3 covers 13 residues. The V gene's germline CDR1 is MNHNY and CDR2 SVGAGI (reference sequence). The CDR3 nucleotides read TGTGCCAGCACCGAAAGGGGGAGAGAGACCCAGTACTTC. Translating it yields CASTERGRETQYF.

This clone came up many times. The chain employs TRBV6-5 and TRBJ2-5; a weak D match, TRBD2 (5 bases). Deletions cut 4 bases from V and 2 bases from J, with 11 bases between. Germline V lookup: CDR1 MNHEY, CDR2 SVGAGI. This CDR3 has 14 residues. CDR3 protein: CASSFWTVQETQYF. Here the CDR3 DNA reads TGTGCCAGCAGTTTCTGGACTGTACAAGAGACCCAGTACTTC.

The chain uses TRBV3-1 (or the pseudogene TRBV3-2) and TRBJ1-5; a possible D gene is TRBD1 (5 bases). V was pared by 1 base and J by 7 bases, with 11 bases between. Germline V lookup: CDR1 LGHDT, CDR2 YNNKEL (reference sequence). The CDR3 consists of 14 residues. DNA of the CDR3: TGTGCCAGCAGCCAAGTCCCAGGGAAACAGCCCCAGCATTTT. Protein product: CASSQVPGKQPQHF.

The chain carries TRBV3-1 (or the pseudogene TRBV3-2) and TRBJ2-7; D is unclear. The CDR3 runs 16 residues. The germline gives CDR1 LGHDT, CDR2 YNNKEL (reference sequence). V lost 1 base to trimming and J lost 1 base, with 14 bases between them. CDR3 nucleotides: TGTGCCAGCAGCCAAGGACTTCCCTATAGTTCCTACGAGCAGTACTTC. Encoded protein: CASSQGLPYSSYEQYF.

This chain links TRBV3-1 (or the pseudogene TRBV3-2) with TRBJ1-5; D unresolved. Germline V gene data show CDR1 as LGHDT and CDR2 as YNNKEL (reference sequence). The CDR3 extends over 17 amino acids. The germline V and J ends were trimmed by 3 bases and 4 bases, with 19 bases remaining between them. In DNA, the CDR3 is TGTGCCAGCAGCCATCGGAGACGGCCATTGAGGAATCAGCCCCAGCATTTT. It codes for CASSHRRRPLRNQPQHF.

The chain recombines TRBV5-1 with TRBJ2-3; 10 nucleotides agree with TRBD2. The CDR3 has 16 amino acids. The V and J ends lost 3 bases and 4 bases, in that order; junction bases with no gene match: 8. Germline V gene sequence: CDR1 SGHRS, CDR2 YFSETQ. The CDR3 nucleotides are TGCGCCAGCAGCTATATCCCTAGCGGGGGAGCAGATACGCAGTATTTT. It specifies CASSYIPSGGADTQYF. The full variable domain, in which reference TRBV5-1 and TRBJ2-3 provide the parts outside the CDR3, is KAGVTQTPRYLIKTRGQQVTLSCSPISGHRSVSWYQQTPGQGLQFLFEYFSETQRNKGNFPGRFSGRQFSNSRSEMNVSTLELGDSALYLCASSYIPSGGADTQYFGPGTRLTVL.

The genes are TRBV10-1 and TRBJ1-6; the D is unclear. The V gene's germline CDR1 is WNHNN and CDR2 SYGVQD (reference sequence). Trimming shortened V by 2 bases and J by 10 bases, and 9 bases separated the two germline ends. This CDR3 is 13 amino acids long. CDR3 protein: CASSETVTSPLHF. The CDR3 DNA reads TGCGCCAGCAGTGAGACAGTGACCTCACCCCTCCACTTT.

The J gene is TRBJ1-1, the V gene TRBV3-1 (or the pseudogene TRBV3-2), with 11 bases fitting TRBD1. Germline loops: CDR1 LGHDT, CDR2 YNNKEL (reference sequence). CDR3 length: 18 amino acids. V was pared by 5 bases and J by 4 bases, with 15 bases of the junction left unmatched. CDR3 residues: CASSSRLAGDRGATEAFF. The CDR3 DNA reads TGTGCCAGCAGCTCGCGGCTCGCTGGGGACAGGGGGGCCACTGAAGCTTTCTTT.

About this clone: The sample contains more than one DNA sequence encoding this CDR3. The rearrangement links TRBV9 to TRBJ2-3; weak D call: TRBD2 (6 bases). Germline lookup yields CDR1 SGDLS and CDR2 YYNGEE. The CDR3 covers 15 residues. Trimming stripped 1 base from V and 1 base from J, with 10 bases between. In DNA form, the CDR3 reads TGTGCCAGCAGCGTATTGGGCGGGGGCACAGATACGCAGTATTTT. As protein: CASSVLGGGTDTQYF.

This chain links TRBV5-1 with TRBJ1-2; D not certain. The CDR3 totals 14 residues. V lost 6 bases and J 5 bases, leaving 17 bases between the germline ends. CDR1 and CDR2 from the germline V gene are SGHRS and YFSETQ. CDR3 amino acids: CASTPGTGEYGYTF. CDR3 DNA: TGCGCCAGCACCCCCGGAACCGGGGAGTATGGCTACACCTTC.

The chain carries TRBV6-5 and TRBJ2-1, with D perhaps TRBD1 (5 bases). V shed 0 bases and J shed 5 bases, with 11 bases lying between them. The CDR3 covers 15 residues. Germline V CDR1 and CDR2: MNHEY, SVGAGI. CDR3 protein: CASSYSWGSHNEQFF. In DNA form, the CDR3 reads TGTGCCAGCAGTTACTCCTGGGGCAGTCACAATGAGCAGTTCTTC.

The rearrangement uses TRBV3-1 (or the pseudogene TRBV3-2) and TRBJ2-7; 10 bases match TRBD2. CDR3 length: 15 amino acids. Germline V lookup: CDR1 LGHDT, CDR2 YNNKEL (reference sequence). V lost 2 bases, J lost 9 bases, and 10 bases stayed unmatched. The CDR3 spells CASSQSGGLARRQYF. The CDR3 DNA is TGTGCCAGCAGCCAAAGTGGGGGACTAGCGAGGAGGCAGTACTTC.

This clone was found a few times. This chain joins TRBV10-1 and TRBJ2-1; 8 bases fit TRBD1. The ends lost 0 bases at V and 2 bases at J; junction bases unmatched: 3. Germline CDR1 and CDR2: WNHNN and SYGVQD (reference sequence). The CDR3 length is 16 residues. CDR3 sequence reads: CASSESTGVAYNEQFF. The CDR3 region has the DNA TGCGCCAGCAGTGAGTCGACAGGGGTTGCCTACAATGAGCAGTTCTTC.